Shown below are 8 T cell receptor beta chains from a single sample sequenced in a study of T cell repertoires in cytomegalovirus infection. These receptors' antigens are unknown. TCRdb processed the reads anew with MiXCR; each CDR3 protein has one entry. The sample holds 150,000 to 200,000 distinct CDR3 sequences; roughly 22% are singletons and the top ten take about 25%. The source was CD8+ T cells from cultured PBMCs, collected from culture after CMV antigen stimulation. Source of these receptors: a human donor in good health (CMV status not recorded). Some clones in this sample may be carry-over from other donors' samples.

There are many counts of this clonotype. The CDR3 bases are TGTGCCAGCAGTACCGGCAGGGGATATAATTCACCCCTCCACTTT. It codes for CASSTGRGYNSPLHF. V and J are TRBV6-1 and TRBJ1-6; tentative D call: TRBD1 (6 bases). Trimming pared 5 bases from V and 4 bases from J, leaving 12 bases between. This CDR3 contains 15 residues. Germline lookup yields CDR1 MNHNS and CDR2 SASEGT.

This clonotype has more than one count but fewer than ten. The chain joins TRBV7-2 to TRBJ2-3, with 7 bases that match TRBD1. Germline V gene sequence: CDR1 SGHTA, CDR2 FQGNSA. With V trimmed by 1 base and J by 2 bases, 3 bases remained unmatched. This CDR3 region has 15 residues. The CDR3 here is CASSLGGTVTDTQYF. The CDR3 bases are TGTGCCAGCAGCTTAGGAGGGACAGTCACAGATACGCAGTATTTT.

V is TRBV7-6 and J is TRBJ2-1, with 10 bases that match TRBD2. CDR1 and CDR2 from the germline V gene are SGHVS and FNYEAQ. V lost 8 bases, J lost 4 bases, and 14 bases stayed unmatched. The CDR3 covers 17 residues. The CDR3 DNA follows: TGTGCCAGCTCGGGGGTAGCGGGGGGACCCGTATACAATGAGCAGTTCTTC. This encodes CASSGVAGGPVYNEQFF.

This clonotype appeared a few times. The rearrangement joins TRBV7-2 to TRBJ1-2, with D perhaps matching TRBD1 (6 bases). There are 15 residues in the CDR3. Germline V gene sequence: CDR1 SGHTA, CDR2 FQGNSA. Trimming left V 4 bases short and J 2 bases short, with 14 bases between. CDR3 coding DNA: TGTGCCAGCAGCTCCACAGAAGGGGGAAACTATGGCTACACCTTC. Translating it yields CASSSTEGGNYGYTF.

The V and J genes are TRBV7-8 and TRBJ1-4; 10 nucleotides match TRBD1. The CDR3 totals 18 residues. The trim removed 2 bases at V and 7 bases at J, leaving 13 bases unmatched. Germline-derived CDR1 and CDR2 are SGHVS and FQNEAQ. Here the CDR3 reads CASSLIGGYGTGAEKLFF. For the CDR3, the DNA is TGTGCCAGCAGCTTAATAGGTGGATATGGGACAGGGGCTGAAAAACTGTTTTTT.

The V call is TRBV11-1, the J call TRBJ2-7, with D perhaps being TRBD1 or TRBD2 (6 bases each). The V gene's germline CDR1 is SGHAT and CDR2 FQDESV (reference sequence). Trimming cost V 2 bases and J 3 bases, with 17 bases left between them. CDR3 length: 16 amino acids. CDR3 DNA sequence: TGTGCCAGCAGCTTAACCCCGGGGGCTCGAGGCTACGAGCAGTACTTC. It is translated as CASSLTPGARGYEQYF.

V usage is TRBV6-1 and J usage is TRBJ2-7; 9 bases line up with TRBD1. The ends lost 2 bases at V and 5 bases at J; junction bases unmatched: 7. From germline, CDR1 is MNHNS and CDR2 SASEGT. CDR3 length equals 15 residues. CDR3 in DNA: TGTGCCAGCAGTGAACCCGGGACAGGGATACACGAGCAGTACTTC. This translates into CASSEPGTGIHEQYF.

The genes are TRBV7-2 and TRBJ2-1, with D tentatively TRBD1 (6 bases). Per the germline V gene, CDR1 is SGHTA and CDR2 is FQGNSA. Between the trimmed V and J ends, which lost 6 bases and 3 bases, there was a span of 15 bases. CDR3 length: 15 residues. In DNA form, the CDR3 reads TGTGCCAGCAGTACACAGGGTATACGCTACAATGAGCAGTTCTTC. Protein sequence: CASSTQGIRYNEQFF.